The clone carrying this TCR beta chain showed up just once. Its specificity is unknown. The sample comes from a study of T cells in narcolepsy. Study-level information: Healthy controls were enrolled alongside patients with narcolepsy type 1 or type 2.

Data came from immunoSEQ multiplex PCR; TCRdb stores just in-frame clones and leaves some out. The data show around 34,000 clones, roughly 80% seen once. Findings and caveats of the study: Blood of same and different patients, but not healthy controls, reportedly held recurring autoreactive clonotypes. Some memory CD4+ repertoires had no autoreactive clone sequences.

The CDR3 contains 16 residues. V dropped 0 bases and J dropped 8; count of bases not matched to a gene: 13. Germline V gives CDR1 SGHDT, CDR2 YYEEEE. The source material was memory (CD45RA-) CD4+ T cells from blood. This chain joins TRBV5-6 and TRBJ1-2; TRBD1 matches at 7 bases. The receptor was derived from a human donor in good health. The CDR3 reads CASSLVQGKTLGGYTF. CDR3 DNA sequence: TGTGCCAGCAGCTTGGTACAGGGGAAGACGCTCGGGGGCTACACCTTC.